This T cell receptor (beta chain) was retrieved from a study of molecular identifiers for immune sequencing clone quantification. Study-level background: Split five ways in replicates, RNA from approximately 20,000 or 100,000 naive CD8 cells had four portions sequenced.

The CDR3 runs to 16 residues. V gave up 5 bases and J gave up 5 bases, with 18 bases separating them. Germline V gene lookup returns CDR1 SEHNR and CDR2 FQNEAQ (reference sequence). TCRdb called the PCR reads again in MiXCR, with one record for every CDR3 protein. The repertoire holds fewer than 45,000 distinct CDR3 sequences, 18% seen once, with around 7% in the top ten. Using a CD8+CD4-CCR7+CD45RA+ phenotype, naive CD8 T cells were sorted. This receptor was taken from a human donor in good health. Some libraries in this study had Jurkat cell RNA spiked in. The sequencing sample was made of naive CD8+ T cells from blood, with Jurkat cell RNA spiked in. Documented subset: FACS-sorted CD8+CD4-CCR7+CD45RA+ naive T cells. The chain couples TRBV7-9 to TRBJ2-2; maybe TRBD1 (8 bases). The CDR3 loop is CASSPAVQGGTGELFF. The CDR3 DNA sequence: TGTGCCAGCAGCCCGGCGGTACAGGGGGGGACCGGGGAGCTGTTTTTT.